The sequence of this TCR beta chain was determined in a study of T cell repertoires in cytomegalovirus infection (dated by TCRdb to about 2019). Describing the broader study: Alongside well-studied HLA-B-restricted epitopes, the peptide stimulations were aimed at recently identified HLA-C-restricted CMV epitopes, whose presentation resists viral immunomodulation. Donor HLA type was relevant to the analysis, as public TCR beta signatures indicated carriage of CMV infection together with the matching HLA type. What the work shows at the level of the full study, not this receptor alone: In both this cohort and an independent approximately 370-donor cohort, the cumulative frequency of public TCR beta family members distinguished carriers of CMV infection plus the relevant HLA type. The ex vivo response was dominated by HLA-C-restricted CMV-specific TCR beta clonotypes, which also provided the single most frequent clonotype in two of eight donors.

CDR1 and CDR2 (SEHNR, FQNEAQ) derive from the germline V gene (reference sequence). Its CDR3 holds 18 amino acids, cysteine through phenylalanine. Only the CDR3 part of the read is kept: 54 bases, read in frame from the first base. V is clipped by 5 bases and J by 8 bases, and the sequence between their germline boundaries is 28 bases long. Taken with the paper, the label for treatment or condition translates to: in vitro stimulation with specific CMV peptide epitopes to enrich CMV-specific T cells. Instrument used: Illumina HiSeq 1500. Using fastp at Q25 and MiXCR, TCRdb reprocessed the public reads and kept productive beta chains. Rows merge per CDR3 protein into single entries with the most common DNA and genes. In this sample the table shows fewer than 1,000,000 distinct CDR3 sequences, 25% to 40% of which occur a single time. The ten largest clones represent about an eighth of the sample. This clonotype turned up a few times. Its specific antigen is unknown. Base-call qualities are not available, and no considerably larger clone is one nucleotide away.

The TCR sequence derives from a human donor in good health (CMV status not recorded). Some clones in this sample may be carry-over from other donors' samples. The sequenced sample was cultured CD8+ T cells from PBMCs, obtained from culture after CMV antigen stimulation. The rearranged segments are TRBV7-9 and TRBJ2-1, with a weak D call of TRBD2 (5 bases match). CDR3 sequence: CASSLVESQTIHLHEQFF. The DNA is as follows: TGTGCCAGCAGCCTGGTTGAATCGCAGACTATCCACCTCCATGAGCAGTTCTTC.